This TCR beta chain was sequenced for a study of PD-1 blockade in classical Hodgkin lymphoma (dated by TCRdb to 2019 to 2021). For context, the study as a whole: Nivolumab dosing was 3 mg/kg intravenously every 2 weeks, continuing until either disease progression or unacceptable toxicity. To define a peripheral blood immune signature of response to PD-1 blockade in classical Hodgkin lymphoma, the study combined TCR beta sequencing with CyTOF.

The CDR3 goes from the cysteine to the phenylalanine over 15 residues. Here the CDR3 DNA is all that survives: 45 bases in frame from base 1. The germline V end is reduced by 8 bases and the J end by 6 bases; junction bases left unmatched: 13. CDR1 MDHEN and CDR2 SYDVKM were looked up in the germline V gene. Genomic DNA was extracted with the Qiagen DNeasy kit from unsorted PBMCs and from negatively selected CD4+ and CD8+ fractions. Amplification of TCR beta CDR3 regions was done by immunoSEQ multiplex PCR with primers that anneal to V and J segments. Amplification bias was minimized using a synthetic immune receptor repertoire, and residual bias was removed computationally after sequencing. On the study's bioinformatics: Repertoire diversity was quantified as the Shannon entropy index using custom Python scripts. Unsorted, CD4+ and CD8+ repertoires were analyzed separately, except for combined analyses in which CD4+ and CD8+ sequences were merged in silico. A clone counted as expanded when the clone's frequency after treatment rose at least 2-fold relative to C1D1, and clones undetected at baseline were given a pseudocount of 0.5. Clones with 0 or 1 copy at C1D1 were defined as singleton clones, while clones with 2 or more copies were defined as non-singleton clones. Clones expanded in unsorted samples were assigned a CD4+, CD8+ or unknown annotation through matching of protein sequences in sorted samples from the same patient. Wilcoxon tests on paired samples were used to test changes in diversity from C1D1 to C4D1. The source is immuneACCESS, and TCRdb retained only in-frame sequences with V and J called. Part of the clones is not carried over; for the studies checked, unresolved V genes explain less than half of this, and the remainder is unexplained. The V and J calls and clone size are taken from that table; D and trimming were inferred from the DNA. The sample table lists roughly 62,000 clones, about 91% of them with a count of one. Around an eighth of the sample rests with the top ten.

Overall results and qualifications from the work: Diversity was lower in patients who began nivolumab less than 1 year after ASCT, so these patients were left out of later analyses to avoid confounding by immune reconstitution. Baseline TCR diversity was reported to be lower in newly diagnosed patients than in healthy donors, and even lower in relapsed/refractory patients. Among trial patients, those achieving complete response had baseline diversity similar to that of newly diagnosed patients, while diversity was significantly lower in partial responders and progressors. CD4+ but not CD8+ TCR diversity rose significantly by C4D1 (p=0.0027 vs p=0.16), most apparent in complete responders (p=0.02). The study covered only a single clinical trial cohort, and the causes of the repertoire differences, possibly disease activity or prior therapy, were still not defined.

Read against the paper, the sample's time point label means: cycle 1 day 1 (C1D1), immediately before nivolumab initiation. All trial patients had relapsed after autologous stem cell transplantation, with cohorts A, B and C differing in prior brentuximab vedotin exposure. The trial cohort comprised 56 patients with relapsed/refractory classical Hodgkin lymphoma whose best overall responses were complete response, partial response or progressive disease. Single-agent nivolumab was administered to trial patients in the multi-cohort phase II CheckMate 205 trial. An independent review committee assessed best overall response by applying the 2007 International Working Group response criteria. Trial PBMCs were obtained immediately prior to nivolumab initiation (C1D1) and on therapy at cycle 2 day 1 and cycle 4 day 1. Peripheral blood was collected in 8 mL Vacutainer Cell Preparation Tubes, from which PBMCs were isolated by centrifugation and then cryopreserved.

About this clone itself: This receptor's antigen is unknown. Base qualities were left out, and no much larger clone turns up one base away.

This sequence was found in a human donor with classical Hodgkin lymphoma. The chain employs TRBV28 and TRBJ1-2; TRBD1 matches 9 bases in the middle. The source was peripheral blood mononuclear cells (PBMCs), collected at baseline. The nucleotides are TGTGCCAGCCTACCGCCCGGGACAGGGCGGGATGGCTACACCTTC. This yields the protein CASLPPGTGRDGYTF.